This T cell receptor beta chain was sequenced for a study of cytomegalovirus exposure and HLA in healthy donors. Study-level findings and limits: In an earlier analysis, about 87% or about 30%: the productive usage of most TCR beta V segments.

Note on this clone: The target antigen is unknown.

Germline V CDR1 and CDR2: SNHLY, FYNNEI. CDR3 length equals 16 residues. V lost 5 bases and J 0 bases, leaving 14 bases between the germline ends. The PCR was carried out with 60 Vbeta primers and 13 Jbeta primers. TCRdb's copy holds only in-frame clones and misses some; the assay was immunoSEQ multiplex PCR. This table holds roughly 120,000 clones. Sample: PBMCs. V usage is TRBV2 and J usage is TRBJ1-5; the D gene is possibly TRBD1 (5 bases). The clonotype comes from a man aged 40-55 years in good health and CMV-seronegative. CDR3 DNA: TGTGCCAGCAGTCCTGCTGGGGGGACTAGCAATCAGCCCCAGCATTTT. This codes for CASSPAGGTSNQPQHF.